This T cell receptor beta chain was profiled in a study of blood T cell repertoires in COVID-19. Looking at the study overall: Whether acute or convalescent, the COVID-19 samples came from the United States, Italy and Spain. T cells, B-cell-depleted T cells, or PBMCs supplied cDNA or gDNA.

V lost 7 bases and J lost 2; bases outside the gene matches: 8. Germline V gene lookup returns CDR1 LNHDA and CDR2 SQIVND (reference sequence). This CDR3 spans 15 amino acids. Using immunoSEQ multiplex PCR, the repertoire was profiled, and TCRdb retains in-frame clones only, with some absent. The sample has about 190,000 clones, around 80% seen once. This clone was seen more than once but under ten times. Sequenced material: peripheral blood. The chain has TRBV19 and TRBJ1-2, with TRBD1 identical over 9 bases. The sequence came from a woman between 45 and 65 years old with acute or convalescent COVID-19. CDR3 coding DNA: TGTGCCAGTACCTTTACAGGGGGCGTCAACTATGGCTACACCTTC. As protein: CASTFTGGVNYGYTF.